A single sample gave rise to the 24 T cell receptor beta chains below, sequenced in a study of blood T cell repertoires in COVID-19 (dated by TCRdb to 2018 to 2021). Library prep was done by the immunoSEQ multiplex PCR assay. In its TCRdb copy, this immuneACCESS table keeps in-frame sequences only and misses some clones. Where compared with another copy, unresolved V genes explain less than half of these, and the others have no known cause. The sample yields about 230,000 clones; around four fifths were counted once. The top ten constitute under 30% of the sample. The material sequenced was peripheral blood. The receptors derive from a man aged 40-50 years with acute or convalescent COVID-19.

The chain has TRBV7-2 and TRBJ2-2; 9 positions agree with TRBD2. Germline loops: CDR1 SGHTA, CDR2 FQGNSA. The CDR3 extends over 17 amino acids. With V trimmed by 5 bases and J by 5 bases, 12 bases remained unmatched. CDR3 region: CASSQIGTSRGTGELFF. CDR3 DNA: TGTGCCAGCAGCCAAATCGGGACTAGCCGGGGAACCGGGGAGCTGTTTTTT.

The rearrangement links TRBV7-9 to TRBJ1-2; TRBD1 aligns across 9 bases. J lost 8 bases, V lost 1 base, and 5 bases had no gene match. CDR3 size: 14 residues. In germline, CDR1 is SEHNR, CDR2 FQNEAQ (reference sequence). The CDR3 DNA follows: TGTGCCAGCAGCTTAGTTTGGACAGGGGACGGCTACACCTTC. Its protein product is CASSLVWTGDGYTF. Full variable domain (missing parts from reference TRBV7-9 and TRBJ1-2): DTGVSQNPRHKITKRGQNVTFRCDPISEHNRLYWYRQTLGQGPEFLTYFQNEAQLEKSRLLSDRFSAERPKGSFSTLEIQRTEQGDSAMYLCASSLVWTGDGYTFGSGTRLTVV.

The rearrangement joins TRBV10-3 to TRBJ2-1; 13 nucleotides agree with TRBD2. Germline trimming cut 5 bases from V and 10 bases from J; bases unmatched to any gene: 8. The CDR3 has 15 amino acids. Germline CDR1 ENHRY, CDR2 SYGVKD. For the CDR3, the DNA is TGTGCCATCAGTCCACTAGCGGGAGGGCCTTGGGAGCAGTTCTTC. Translating it yields CAISPLAGGPWEQFF.

The chain couples TRBV5-1 to TRBJ2-1, with 8 bases aligning to TRBD1. V gave up 2 bases and J gave up 15 bases; unmatched junction bases: 10. Germline V lookup: CDR1 SGHRS, CDR2 YFSETQ. The CDR3 runs 13 residues. CDR3 sequence reads: CASSFTTGTGWFF. In nucleotides, the CDR3 is TGCGCCAGCAGCTTCACGACCGGGACAGGTTGGTTCTTC. The full variable domain, rest sourced from reference TRBV5-1 and TRBJ2-1, is KAGVTQTPRYLIKTRGQQVTLSCSPISGHRSVSWYQQTPGQGLQFLFEYFSETQRNKGNFPGRFSGRQFSNSRSEMNVSTLELGDSALYLCASSFTTGTGWFFGPGTRLTVL.

This chain uses TRBV5-1 with TRBJ1-2, with TRBD1 matching 9 bases. Trimming at V came to 2 bases and at J to 6 bases, leaving 8 bases not matched to a gene. This CDR3 is 15 amino acids long. The germline V gene has CDR1 SGHRS and CDR2 YFSETQ. CDR3 amino acids: CASSFETGGLHGYTF. CDR3 DNA: TGCGCCAGCAGCTTTGAGACAGGGGGATTACATGGCTACACCTTC.

This clone came up once. The rearrangement uses TRBV6-2 or TRBV6-3 and TRBJ2-7; D possibly corresponds to TRBD1 (6 bases). Trimming took 2 bases from V and 0 from J, leaving 8 bases between them. This CDR3 has 14 residues. Per the germline V gene, CDR1 is MNHEY and CDR2 is SVGEGT. CDR3 sequence reads: CASSYRDISYEQYF. DNA for the CDR3: TGTGCCAGCAGTTACCGGGACATCTCCTACGAGCAGTACTTC.

This chain uses TRBV5-1 with TRBJ2-3; 7 bases are a match to TRBD2. Germline values: CDR1 SGHRS, CDR2 YFSETQ. The CDR3 totals 17 residues. V lost 1 base to trimming and J lost 3 bases; unmatched junction nucleotides: 11. The DNA for the CDR3 is TGCGCCAGCAGCTTGAGCGGGATGGAGTTGATAACAGATACGCAGTATTTT. Encoded protein: CASSLSGMELITDTQYF.

The chain has TRBV6-5 and TRBJ1-5, with 8 positions matching TRBD1. CDR1 is MNHEY, CDR2 SVGAGI, per germline. V lost 2 bases to trimming and J lost 5 bases; unmatched junction nucleotides: 8. This CDR3 has 16 residues. In DNA, the CDR3 is TGTGCCAGCAGTTACCCTGACAGGGGAGGCGATCAGCCCCAGCATTTT. Residues: CASSYPDRGGDQPQHF.

The rearrangement links TRBV11-1 to TRBJ1-1; no clear D. From germline, CDR1 is SGHAT and CDR2 FQDESV (reference sequence). The CDR3 consists of 13 residues. Trimming stripped 5 bases from V and 7 bases from J, with 14 bases between. The CDR3 DNA is TGTGCCAGCAGCCCAATTGGCAATGTTGAAGCTTTCTTT. Translating it yields CASSPIGNVEAFF.

This chain connects TRBV7-8 to TRBJ1-1; tentative D call: TRBD1 (5 bases). Germline V gene data show CDR1 as SGHVS and CDR2 as FQNEAQ. Trimming removed 1 base from V and 5 bases from J, with 8 bases in between. The CDR3 runs to 13 residues. The CDR3 is CASSLVPGTEAFF. The CDR3 DNA is TGTGCCAGCAGCTTAGTCCCAGGGACTGAAGCTTTCTTT.

The V gene is TRBV10-2, the J gene TRBJ1-1, with D perhaps TRBD1 (5 bases). V gave up 4 bases and J gave up 4 bases, with 10 bases separating them. The CDR3 totals 13 residues. Germline CDR1 is WSHSY and CDR2 is SAAADI. CDR3 coding DNA: TGCGCCAGCAGTGGGGGACTGGGCACTGAAGCTTTCTTT. It yields the protein CASSGGLGTEAFF.

This chain connects TRBV19 to TRBJ2-7; D possibly corresponds to TRBD2 (6 bases). The CDR3 covers 13 residues. Trimming shortened V by 5 bases and J by 3 bases, and 11 bases separated the two germline ends. Germline V gene data show CDR1 as LNHDA and CDR2 as SQIVND (reference sequence). CDR3 amino acids: CASSRISGYEQYF. The CDR3 DNA is TGTGCCAGTAGTCGAATTAGCGGCTACGAGCAGTACTTC.

The chain employs TRBV7-9 and TRBJ1-5, with TRBD1 as a possible D gene (6 bases). The ends were cut back, 1 base at V and 5 bases at J, with 9 bases in the middle. Germline CDR1 is SEHNR and CDR2 is FQNEAQ (reference sequence). This CDR3 is 14 amino acids long. The CDR3 DNA reads as TGTGCCAGCAGCTTAGGGGGGCTCGATCAGCCCCAGCATTTT. Amino acids: CASSLGGLDQPQHF.

The J gene is TRBJ1-3, the V gene TRBV5-8; 7 nucleotides match TRBD1. This CDR3 comprises 15 residues. The germline V gene has CDR1 SGHTS and CDR2 YDEGEE. J was trimmed by 2 bases and V by 0 bases; bases with no gene match: 2. This chain's CDR3 is CASSLADRPGNTIYF. The CDR3 DNA reads as TGTGCCAGCAGCTTGGCGGACAGGCCTGGAAACACCATATATTTT. Full variable domain (rest looked up from reference TRBV5-8 and TRBJ1-3): EAGVTQSPTHLIKTRGQQATLRCSPISGHTSVYWYQQALGLGLQFLLWYDEGEERNRGNFPPRFSGRQFPNYSSELNVNALELEDSALYLCASSLADRPGNTIYFGEGSWLTVV.

V and J are TRBV9 and TRBJ2-4, with no clear D. The CDR3 has 16 residues. Germline V CDR1 and CDR2: SGDLS, YYNGEE. Trimming pared 0 bases from V and 0 bases from J, leaving 10 bases between. The chain's CDR3 is CASSVGLAVAKNIQYF. In nucleotides, the CDR3 is TGTGCCAGCAGCGTAGGTTTGGCCGTAGCCAAAAACATTCAGTACTTC.

CDR3 coding DNA: TGCGCCAGCAACCAGGGGCAGCCAGAATCTGAAGCTTTCTTT. Translation: CASNQGQPESEAFF. The rearrangement links TRBV23-1 to TRBJ1-1; tentative D call: TRBD1 (6 bases). TRBV23-1 is classed as an ORF, of uncertain function. This CDR3 comprises 14 residues. The V end lost 7 bases, the J end lost 6 bases, and 18 bases lay between the germline ends.

In the case of this clone: The sample holds other DNA sequences that translate to the same CDR3. J is TRBJ1-3 and V is TRBV4-3; D possibly corresponds to TRBD1 (6 bases). The ends were cut back, 3 bases at V and 0 bases at J, with 9 bases in the middle. The CDR3 has 15 amino acids. From germline, CDR1 is LGHNA and CDR2 YSLEER. CDR3 DNA: TGCGCCAGCAGCCAGACAGGAAGCTCTGGAAACACCATATATTTT. Translating it yields CASSQTGSSGNTIYF.

As concerns this clone: Other DNA sequences from this sample encode an identical CDR3 as well. The V call is TRBV5-1, the J call TRBJ1-1; D gene ambiguous. Germline CDR1 reads SGHRS; CDR2 reads YFSETQ. The length of the CDR3 is 14 residues. With 4 bases removed from V and 1 base from J, the gap between germline ends came to 11 bases. For the CDR3, the DNA is TGCGCCAGCAGCCTATCCGGAGCGAACACTGAAGCTTTCTTT. The encoded protein is CASSLSGANTEAFF.

The CDR3 sequence: CASSIGQSQPQHF. Here the CDR3 DNA reads TGTGCCAGTAGTATTGGACAGAGTCAGCCCCAGCATTTT. The chain couples TRBV19 to TRBJ1-5, with D possibly TRBD1 on 6 matching bases. V lost 3 bases to trimming and J lost 6 bases, with 9 bases between them. Germline CDR1 is LNHDA and CDR2 is SQIVND (reference sequence). The CDR3 loop spans 13 amino acids. The whole variable domain, remainder taken from reference TRBV19 and TRBJ1-5, is DGGITQSPKYLFRKEGQNVTLSCEQNLNHDAMYWYRQDPGQGLRLIYYSQIVNDFQKGDIAEGYSVSREKKESFPLTVTSAQKNPTAFYLCASSIGQSQPQHFGDGTRLSIL.

V and J are TRBV7-2 and TRBJ1-5; D is possibly TRBD1 (6 bases). This CDR3 is 14 amino acids long. Looked up from germline, CDR1 is SGHTA and CDR2 is FQGNSA. Deletions cut 5 bases from V and 5 bases from J, with 13 bases between. The CDR3 region is CASSILPGDQPQHF. CDR3 in DNA: TGTGCCAGCAGCATACTACCAGGGGATCAGCCCCAGCATTTT.

The sample holds one count of this clone. This chain uses TRBV7-9 with TRBJ2-1; 8 nucleotides align to TRBD1. V lost 5 bases and J lost 9; bases outside the gene matches: 6. Germline CDR1 reads SEHNR; CDR2 reads FQNEAQ (reference sequence). The CDR3 covers 13 residues. In DNA form, the CDR3 reads TGTGCCAGCAGCGGACAGGGAAGAGGTGAGCAGTTCTTC. It yields the protein CASSGQGRGEQFF.

V is TRBV24-1 and J is TRBJ1-1; TRBD1 matches 7 bases. Germline trimming cut 3 bases from V and 1 base from J; bases unmatched to any gene: 4. The CDR3 runs 15 residues. CDR1 is KGHDR, CDR2 SFDVKD, per germline. CDR3 DNA: TGTGCCACCAGTGATGCCGGGACAGCGAACACTGAAGCTTTCTTT. Encoded protein: CATSDAGTANTEAFF.

The chain has TRBV5-1 and TRBJ2-5; 9 nucleotides align to TRBD2. Germline loops: CDR1 SGHRS, CDR2 YFSETQ. The length of the CDR3 is 19 residues. J gave up 0 bases and V 4 bases, and 16 bases lay outside the gene matches. CDR3 sequence reads: CASSPGLGSGGMYQETQYF. CDR3 in DNA: TGCGCCAGCAGCCCGGGCCTAGGTAGCGGGGGAATGTACCAAGAGACCCAGTACTTC.

This clone has only one observation. This chain connects TRBV19 to TRBJ1-1; perhaps TRBD1 as D (6 bases). Trimming took 3 bases from V and 0 from J, leaving 14 bases between them. Germline values: CDR1 LNHDA, CDR2 SQIVND (reference sequence). The CDR3 runs 16 residues. CDR3 in DNA: TGTGCCAGTAGTATCGGACAGACATTCATGAACACTGAAGCTTTCTTT. It translates to CASSIGQTFMNTEAFF.